This TCR beta chain was captured by sequencing in a study of human T cells and chemical hapten exposure. Time point here: patch test 3, about 24 weeks after DPC sensitization. The treatment was: therapeutic diphenylcyclopropenone sensitization with weekly scalp DPC. Germline assignment: CDR1 MGHRA and CDR2 YSYEKL. The CDR3 length is 15 residues. The V segment lost 1 base and the J segment 3 bases; nucleotides outside the gene matches: 5. TCRdb analysed the RACE reads with MiXCR anew, one entry per CDR3 protein. Of 100,000 or so distinct CDR3 sequences listed, 34% are singletons. This clonotype was counted a few times.

The sample in question was whole blood, obtained in connection with sensitization to the hapten diphenylcyclopropenone (DPC). V gene TRBV4-1 combines with J gene TRBJ2-7; 8 bases line up with TRBD2. The TCR was taken from a man aged 35-49 years with alopecia areata. Some clones in this sample may be carry-over from other donors' samples. The CDR3 loop reads CASSQGGGLDYEQYV. The CDR3 DNA reads as TGCGCCAGCAGCCAAGGCGGGGGACTAGACTACGAGCAGTACGTC.